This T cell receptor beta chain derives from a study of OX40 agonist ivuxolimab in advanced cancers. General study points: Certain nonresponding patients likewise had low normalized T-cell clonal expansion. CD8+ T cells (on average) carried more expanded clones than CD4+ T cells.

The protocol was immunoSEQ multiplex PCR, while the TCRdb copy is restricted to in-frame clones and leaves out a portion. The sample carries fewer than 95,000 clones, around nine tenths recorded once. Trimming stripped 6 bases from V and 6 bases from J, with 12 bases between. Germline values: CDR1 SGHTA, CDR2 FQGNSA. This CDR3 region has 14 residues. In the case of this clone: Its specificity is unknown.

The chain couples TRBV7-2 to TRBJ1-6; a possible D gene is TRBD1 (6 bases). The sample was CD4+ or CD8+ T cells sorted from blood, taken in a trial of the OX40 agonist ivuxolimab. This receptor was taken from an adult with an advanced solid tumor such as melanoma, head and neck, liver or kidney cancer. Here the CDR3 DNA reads TGTGCCAGCAGGTCCGGGACACGTAATTCACCCCTCCACTTT. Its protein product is CASRSGTRNSPLHF.